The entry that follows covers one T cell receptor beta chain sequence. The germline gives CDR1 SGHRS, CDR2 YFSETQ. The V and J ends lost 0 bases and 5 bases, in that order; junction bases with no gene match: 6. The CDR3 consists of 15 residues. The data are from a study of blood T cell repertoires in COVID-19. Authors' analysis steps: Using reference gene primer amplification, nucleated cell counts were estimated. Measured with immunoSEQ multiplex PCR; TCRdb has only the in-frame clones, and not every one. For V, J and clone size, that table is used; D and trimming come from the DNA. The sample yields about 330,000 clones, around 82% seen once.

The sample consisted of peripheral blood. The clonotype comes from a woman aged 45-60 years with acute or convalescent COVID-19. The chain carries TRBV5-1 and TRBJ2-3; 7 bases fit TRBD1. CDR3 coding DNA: TGCGCCAGCAGCTTGGGAAGGGGGCGTGAAGATACGCAGTATTTT. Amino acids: CASSLGRGREDTQYF.